This T cell receptor (beta chain) is from a study of T cell responses to AZD1222 COVID-19 vaccine. General observations from the study: Donors were chiefly white British, with a greater number of females, and clonal diversity was perhaps underestimated.

As for this clone: Its antigen is still unknown.

Data came from immunoSEQ multiplex PCR; TCRdb stores just in-frame clones and leaves some out. In the table there are 120,000 to 150,000 clones, around 84% of which are singletons. The source of this sequence is an adult who received the AZD1222 COVID-19 vaccine. This sample comprised peripheral blood, obtained 28 days after the second AZD1222 dose.

CDR3: CSVPIYSGPLKPQHF. DNA of the CDR3: TGCAGCGTTCCGATTTACTCCGGCCCTCTCAAGCCCCAGCATTTT. The chain employs TRBV29-1 and TRBJ1-5; D not certain. The CDR3 covers 15 residues. Germline V gives CDR1 SQVTM, CDR2 ANQGSEA. V was shortened by 5 bases and J by 8 bases, with 22 bases between the two germline ends.